This paragraph covers one T cell receptor beta chain sequence. In the authors' workflow: Researchers report that nucleated cell counts were estimated from reference gene primer amplification. Only in-frame clones appear in the TCRdb table, and some are missing; sequencing was by immunoSEQ multiplex PCR. V and J calls plus clone size are reproduced from that table; the DNA served to infer D and trimming. This sample has under 150,000 clones, with 84% found just once. Trimming pared 4 bases from V and 0 bases from J, leaving 7 bases between. Germline CDR1 is MNHEY and CDR2 is SMNVEV (reference sequence). CDR3 length: 14 amino acids. The source of the sample is a study of blood T cell repertoires in COVID-19. Across the study: Acute and convalescent COVID-19 specimens originated in the United States, Italy and Spain. The cDNA or gDNA used as material had been derived from T cells, B-cell-depleted T cells, or PBMCs.

The sequenced sample was PBMCs or T cells enriched from blood (not recorded which). This clonotype was sampled from a man aged 35-49 years with acute COVID-19. J is TRBJ1-5 and V is TRBV27, with no clear D. CDR3 loop: CASSSDYSNQPQHF. DNA of the CDR3: TGTGCCAGCAGTTCAGACTATAGCAATCAGCCCCAGCATTTT.